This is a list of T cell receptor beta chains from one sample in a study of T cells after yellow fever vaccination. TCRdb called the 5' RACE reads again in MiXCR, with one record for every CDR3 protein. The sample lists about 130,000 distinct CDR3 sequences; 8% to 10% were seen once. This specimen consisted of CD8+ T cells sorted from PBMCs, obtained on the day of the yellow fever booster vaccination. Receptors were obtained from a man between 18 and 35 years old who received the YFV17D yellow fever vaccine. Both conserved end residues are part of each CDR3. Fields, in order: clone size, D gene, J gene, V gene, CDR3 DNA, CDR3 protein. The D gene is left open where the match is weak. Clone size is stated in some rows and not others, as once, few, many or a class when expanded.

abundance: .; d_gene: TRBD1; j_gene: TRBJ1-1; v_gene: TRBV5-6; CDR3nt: TGTGCCAGCAGCTTGTTGGGACAGGCTGACACTGAAGCTTTCTTT; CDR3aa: CASSLLGQADTEAFF
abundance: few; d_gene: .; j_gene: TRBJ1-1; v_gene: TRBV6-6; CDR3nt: TGTGCCAGCAGGGTGGGGGGAGAAGTTAGGGTGAACACTGAAGCTTTCTTT; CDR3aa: CASRVGGEVRVNTEAFF
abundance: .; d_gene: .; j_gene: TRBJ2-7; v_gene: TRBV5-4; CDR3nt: TGTGCCAGCAGTCTCGGACAGTTCTACGAGCAGTACTTC; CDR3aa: CASSLGQFYEQYF
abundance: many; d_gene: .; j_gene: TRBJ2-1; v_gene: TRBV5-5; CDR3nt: TGTGCCAGCACCAGGCCGGGGAGGAATGAGCAGTTCTTC; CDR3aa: CASTRPGRNEQFF
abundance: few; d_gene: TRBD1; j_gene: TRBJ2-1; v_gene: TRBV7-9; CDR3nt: TGTGCCAGCAGCCGTACGGACAGGGGGAGTCTCAATGAGCAGTTCTTC; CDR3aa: CASSRTDRGSLNEQFF
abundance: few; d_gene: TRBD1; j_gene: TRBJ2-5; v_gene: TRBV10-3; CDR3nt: TGTGCCATCAGTGGAGCCTGGAGGACAGGGGACCCCAGGGCCCAGTACTTC; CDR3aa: CAISGAWRTGDPRAQYF
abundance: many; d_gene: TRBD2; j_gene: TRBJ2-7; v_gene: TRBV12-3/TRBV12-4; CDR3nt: TGTGCCAGCAGTCCCGGGACTAGCGCCTACGAGCAGTACTTC; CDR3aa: CASSPGTSAYEQYF
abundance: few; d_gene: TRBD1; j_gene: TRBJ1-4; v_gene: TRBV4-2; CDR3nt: TGTGCCAGCAGCCAAGGTGACAGGGATCTGTTTTTT; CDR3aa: CASSQGDRDLFF
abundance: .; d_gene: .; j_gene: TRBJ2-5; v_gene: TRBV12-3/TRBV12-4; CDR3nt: TGTGCCAGCAGCCATTCCGGGACGGGGGAGACCCAGTACTTC; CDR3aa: CASSHSGTGETQYF
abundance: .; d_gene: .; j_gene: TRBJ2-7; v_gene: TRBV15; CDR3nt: TGTGCCACCAGCAGAGATAGGGCAGGGGGGGGTTCCTACGAGCAGTACTTC; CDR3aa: CATSRDRAGGGSYEQYF
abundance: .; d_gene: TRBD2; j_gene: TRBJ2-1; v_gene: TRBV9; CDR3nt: TGTGCCAGCAGCTTCAGCGGGGTTCCAAATGAGCAGTTCTTC; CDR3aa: CASSFSGVPNEQFF
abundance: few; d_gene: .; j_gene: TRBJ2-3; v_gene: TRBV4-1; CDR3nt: TGCGCCAGCAGCCAAGGCGTTTCGGGCGGTATCACAGATACGCAGTATTTT; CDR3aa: CASSQGVSGGITDTQYF